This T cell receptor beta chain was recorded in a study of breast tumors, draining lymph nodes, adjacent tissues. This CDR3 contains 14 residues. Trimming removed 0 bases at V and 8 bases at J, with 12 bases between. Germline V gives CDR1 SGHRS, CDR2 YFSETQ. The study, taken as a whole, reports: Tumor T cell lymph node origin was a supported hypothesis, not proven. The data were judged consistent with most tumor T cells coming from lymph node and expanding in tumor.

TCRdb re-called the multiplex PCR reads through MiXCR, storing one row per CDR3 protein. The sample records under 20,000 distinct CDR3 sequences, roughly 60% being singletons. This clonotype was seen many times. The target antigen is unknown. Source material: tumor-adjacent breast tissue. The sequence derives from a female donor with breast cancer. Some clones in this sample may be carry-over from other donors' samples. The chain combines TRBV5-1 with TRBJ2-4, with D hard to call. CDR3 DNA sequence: TGCGCCAGCAGCTTGGCCACATCGGCGGACATTCAGTACTTC. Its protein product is CASSLATSADIQYF.